Given below is one T cell receptor beta chain in context. This clonotype was detected a few times. Its recognized antigen is unknown. Base qualities are not at hand, and no much larger clone is one base apart. This entry belongs to a study of patients and donors after allogeneic stem cell transplantation (dated by TCRdb to 2018 to 2020). Libraries were built with RT-PCR. Instrument on record: NextSeq 550. TCRdb ran its own pipeline on the public reads, namely fastp trimming at Q25 and MiXCR clone calling, and kept in-frame beta chains. Identical CDR3 proteins give one entry, which carries the most common genes and DNA. Counted in this sample were over 400,000 distinct CDR3 sequences; 16% of them appeared once. Clones ranked in the top ten supply 7.2% of the sample. The sample comprised blood, either unsorted or a sorted T cell fraction (not recorded which). This TCR was recovered from a human donor who was either an allogeneic HSCT recipient or a stem cell or donor lymphocyte infusion donor (not recorded which). It is not recorded whose cells these are; they may come from a transplant donor.

In nucleotides, the sequence is TGTGCCAGCAGTTACCACGGACAGGAAGGTGAAAAACTGTTTTTT. Translated, it gives CASSYHGQEGEKLFF. In this chain, TRBV12-3 or TRBV12-4 is recombined with TRBJ1-4; 7 bases in between match TRBD1. Germline trimming amounts to 4 bases on V and 7 bases on J, with 9 as the count of junction bases outside the gene matches. From its cysteine to its phenylalanine, the CDR3 spans 15 amino acids. Of all the DNA, just the CDR3 is kept, 45 bases in frame from base 1.